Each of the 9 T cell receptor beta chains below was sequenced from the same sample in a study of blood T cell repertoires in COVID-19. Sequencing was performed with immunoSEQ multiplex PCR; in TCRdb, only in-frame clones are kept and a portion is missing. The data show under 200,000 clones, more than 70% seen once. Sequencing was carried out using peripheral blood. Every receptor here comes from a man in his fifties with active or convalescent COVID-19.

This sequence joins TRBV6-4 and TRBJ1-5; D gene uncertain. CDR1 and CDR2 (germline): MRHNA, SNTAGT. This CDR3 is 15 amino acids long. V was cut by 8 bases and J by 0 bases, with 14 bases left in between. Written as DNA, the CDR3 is TGTGCCAGCCTACGCGGGTATAATAGCAATCAGCCCCAGCATTTT. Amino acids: CASLRGYNSNQPQHF.

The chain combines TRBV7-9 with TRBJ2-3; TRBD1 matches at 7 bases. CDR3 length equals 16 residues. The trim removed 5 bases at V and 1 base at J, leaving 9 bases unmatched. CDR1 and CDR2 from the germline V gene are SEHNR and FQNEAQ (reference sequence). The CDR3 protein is CASSRDGQAGTDTQYF. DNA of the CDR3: TGTGCCAGCAGCCGGGACGGACAGGCCGGCACAGATACGCAGTATTTT. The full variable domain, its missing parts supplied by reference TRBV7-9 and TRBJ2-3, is DTGVSQNPRHKITKRGQNVTFRCDPISEHNRLYWYRQTLGQGPEFLTYFQNEAQLEKSRLLSDRFSAERPKGSFSTLEIQRTEQGDSAMYLCASSRDGQAGTDTQYFGPGTRLTVL.

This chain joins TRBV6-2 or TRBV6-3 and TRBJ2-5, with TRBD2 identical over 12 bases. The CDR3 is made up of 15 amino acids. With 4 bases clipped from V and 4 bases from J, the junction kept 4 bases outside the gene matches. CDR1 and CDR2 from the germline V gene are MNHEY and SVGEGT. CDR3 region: CASSWASGGAETQYF. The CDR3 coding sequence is TGTGCCAGCAGTTGGGCTAGCGGGGGGGCAGAGACCCAGTACTTC.

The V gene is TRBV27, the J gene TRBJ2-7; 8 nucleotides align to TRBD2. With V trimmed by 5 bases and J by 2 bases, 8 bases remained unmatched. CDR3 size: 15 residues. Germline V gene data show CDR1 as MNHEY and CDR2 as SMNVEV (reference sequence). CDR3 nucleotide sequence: TGTGCCAGCAGTACGAATCCTAGCGGGCCCTACGAGCAGTACTTC. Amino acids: CASSTNPSGPYEQYF.

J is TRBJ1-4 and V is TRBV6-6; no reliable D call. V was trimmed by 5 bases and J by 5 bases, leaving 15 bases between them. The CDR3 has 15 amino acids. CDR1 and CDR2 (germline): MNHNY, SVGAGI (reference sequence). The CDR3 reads CASSDRQGGNEKLFF. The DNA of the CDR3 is TGTGCCAGCAGTGACCGACAAGGTGGGAATGAAAAACTGTTTTTT.

The CDR3 sequence is CASNQLGNSPLHF. DNA for the CDR3: TGTGCCAGCAATCAACTTGGTAATTCACCCCTCCACTTT. The rearrangement joins TRBV2 to TRBJ1-6, with D uncertain. CDR3 size: 13 residues. CDR1 is SNHLY and CDR2 is FYNNEI in the germline V gene. The V end lost 7 bases, the J end lost 6 bases, and 10 bases lay between the germline ends.

The CDR3 loop reads CASPTGLDTSYEQYF. The CDR3 DNA is TGTGCCAGCCCGACAGGGCTCGATACGTCCTACGAGCAGTACTTC. The V call is TRBV6-5, the J call TRBJ2-7; 7 bases are a match to TRBD1. The CDR3 consists of 15 residues. With V trimmed by 8 bases and J by 1 base, 11 bases remained unmatched. Germline V gives CDR1 MNHEY, CDR2 SVGAGI.

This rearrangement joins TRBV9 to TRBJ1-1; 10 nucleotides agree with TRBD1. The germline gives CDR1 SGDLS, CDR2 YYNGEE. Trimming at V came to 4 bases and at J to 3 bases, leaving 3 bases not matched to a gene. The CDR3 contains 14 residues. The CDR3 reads CASSRQGADTEAFF. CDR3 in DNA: TGTGCCAGCAGCCGACAGGGGGCGGACACTGAAGCTTTCTTT.

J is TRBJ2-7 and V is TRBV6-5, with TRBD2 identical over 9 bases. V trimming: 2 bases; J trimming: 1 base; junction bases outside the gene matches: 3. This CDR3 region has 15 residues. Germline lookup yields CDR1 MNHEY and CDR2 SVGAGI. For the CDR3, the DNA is TGTGCCAGCAGTTACAACGCGGGAGGGTCCTACGAGCAGTACTTC. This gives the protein CASSYNAGGSYEQYF.